The 20 T cell receptor beta chains reported below all come from one sample, sequenced in a study of memory CD4+ T cells and cytomegalovirus serostatus. Measured with immunoSEQ multiplex PCR; TCRdb has only the in-frame clones, and not every one. The table lists 54,000 or so clones, about three quarters of them singletons. The sort gate was single viable CD3+CD4+CD8-CD45RO+ cells for memory CD4+ T cells. Sequenced input: memory CD4+ T cells from blood. The receptors here all came from an adult in good health and CMV-seronegative.

As concerns this clone: One end of the junction varies from germline; a read error may be responsible. The chain combines TRBV6-6 with TRBJ2-7; no definite D call. Germline V gene sequence: CDR1 MNHNY, CDR2 SVGAGI (reference sequence). CDR3 length: 11 amino acids. CDR3 nucleotide sequence: TGTGCCAGCAGTTTAAACTCGGGCCTCCACTTC. It yields the protein CASSLNSGLHF.

The chain uses TRBV2 and TRBJ1-4; no clear D gene. The germline CDR1 and CDR2 sequences are SNHLY and FYNNEI. Trimming took off 6 bases at V and 0 bases at J, with 11 bases between the two ends. The CDR3 is made up of 15 amino acids. The CDR3 region is CASSAQSSTNEKLFF. DNA of the CDR3: TGTGCCAGCAGCGCCCAGAGTTCAACTAATGAAAAACTGTTTTTT.

This clone was recorded only once. The chain uses TRBV4-1 and TRBJ1-5; TRBD1 might be the D (5 bases). There are 20 residues in the CDR3. Trimming removed 2 bases at V and 4 bases at J, with 27 bases between. CDR1 is MGHRA and CDR2 is YSYEKL in the germline V gene. The DNA of the CDR3 is TGCGCCAGCAGCCAACAGACCTGGGGGGGGTGTTTGTTTAGGAATCAGCCCCAGCATTTT. Translation gives CASSQQTWGGCLFRNQPQHF.

The table lists this clone with a few counts. The chain uses TRBV7-3 and TRBJ1-1; no reliable D call. V lost 0 bases, J lost 3 bases, and 8 bases lay in between. The CDR3 extends over 14 amino acids. Germline values: CDR1 SGHTA, CDR2 FQGTGA. CDR3 sequence: CASSLTPQDTEAFF. The CDR3 coding sequence is TGTGCCAGCAGCTTAACACCCCAGGACACTGAAGCTTTCTTT.

The rearrangement joins TRBV15 to TRBJ2-1; 8 bases agree with TRBD1. Germline V lookup: CDR1 LNHNV, CDR2 YYDKDF (reference sequence). The CDR3 sequence is 16 residues long. V shed 2 bases and J 0 bases; nucleotides not matched to a gene: 3. Here the CDR3 reads CATSRLGQGSYNEQFF. As DNA, the CDR3 is TGTGCCACCAGCAGACTTGGACAGGGCTCCTACAATGAGCAGTTCTTC.

This clone was counted only a few times. The V call is TRBV18, the J call TRBJ1-4, with D tentatively TRBD1 (5 bases). Germline CDR1 KGHSH, CDR2 LQKENI. The CDR3 runs 13 residues. The ends were cut back, 6 bases at V and 4 bases at J, with 9 bases in the middle. The CDR3 region is CASSLDSNEKLFF. DNA of the CDR3: TGTGCCAGCTCTCTCGACAGTAATGAAAAACTGTTTTTT.

The rearrangement joins TRBV5-1 to TRBJ1-5, with unresolved D. V shed 5 bases and J shed 7 bases, with 13 bases lying between them. CDR3 length: 13 residues. Per germline, CDR1 SGHRS and CDR2 YFSETQ. The CDR3 here is CASSEGPGQPQHF. CDR3 nucleotide sequence: TGCGCCAGCAGTGAGGGTCCAGGCCAGCCCCAGCATTTT. Full variable domain (missing parts from reference TRBV5-1 and TRBJ1-5): KAGVTQTPRYLIKTRGQQVTLSCSPISGHRSVSWYQQTPGQGLQFLFEYFSETQRNKGNFPGRFSGRQFSNSRSEMNVSTLELGDSALYLCASSEGPGQPQHFGDGTRLSIL.

This clone was counted once. The chain couples TRBV19 to TRBJ1-2; the D gene is possibly TRBD1 (6 bases). The ends were cut back, 4 bases at V and 4 bases at J, with 13 bases in the middle. CDR3 length: 14 amino acids. CDR1 is LNHDA and CDR2 is SQIVND in the germline V gene (reference sequence). The CDR3 region is CASSTNRAGYGYTF. The CDR3, as DNA: TGTGCCAGTAGTACCAACAGGGCCGGCTATGGCTACACCTTC.

This clone has a single count. The chain is built from TRBV27 and TRBJ2-3; 10 bases match TRBD1. The CDR3 length is 15 residues. The germline gives CDR1 MNHEY, CDR2 SMNVEV (reference sequence). With 6 bases clipped from V and 6 bases from J, the junction kept 9 bases outside the gene matches. Here the CDR3 DNA reads TGTGCCAGCAGCTCAAGGACAGGGGGTCTGGATACGCAGTATTTT. This sequence encodes CASSSRTGGLDTQYF.

CDR3 amino acids: CASSQVRAGEVENIQYF. CDR3 coding DNA: TGTGCCAGCAGCCAAGTGCGGGCGGGAGAAGTCGAAAACATTCAGTACTTC. V is TRBV14 and J is TRBJ2-4; TRBD2 aligns across 7 bases. V gave up 1 base and J gave up 5 bases; unmatched junction bases: 11. The CDR3 runs to 17 residues. Germline V lookup: CDR1 SGHDN, CDR2 FVKESK. Drawing the rest from reference TRBV14 and TRBJ2-4, the complete variable domain is EAGVTQFPSHSVIEKGQTVTLRCDPISGHDNLYWYRRVMGKEIKFLLHFVKESKQDESGMPNNRFLAERTGGTYSTLKVQPAELEDSGVYFCASSQVRAGEVENIQYFGAGTRLSVL.

This chain joins TRBV7-2 and TRBJ1-5; D ambiguous. V dropped 2 bases and J dropped 3 bases, with 17 bases sitting between them. Germline V lookup: CDR1 SGHTA, CDR2 FQGNSA. The CDR3 is 17 amino acids. The CDR3 loop is CASSLFPLPGTNQPQHF. The CDR3 nucleotides are TGTGCCAGCAGCTTATTCCCCCTCCCGGGTACCAATCAGCCCCAGCATTTT.

The chain joins TRBV27 to TRBJ2-7, with D possibly matching TRBD2 (6 bases). The length of the CDR3 is 15 residues. Trimming left V 4 bases short and J 2 bases short, with 15 bases between. From germline, CDR1 is MNHEY and CDR2 SMNVEV (reference sequence). The CDR3 spells CASSSPGVGTYEQYF. The CDR3 coding sequence is TGTGCCAGCAGTTCCCCGGGGGTAGGGACCTACGAGCAGTACTTC.

The rearrangement links TRBV7-9 to TRBJ1-1; no reliable D call. The germline V gene encodes CDR1 SEHNR and CDR2 FQNEAQ (reference sequence). The CDR3 consists of 12 residues. V lost 0 bases and J 4 bases, leaving 3 bases between the germline ends. The CDR3 DNA follows: TGTGCCAGCAGCTTAGCGTCCACTGAAGCTTTCTTT. Translated, it gives CASSLASTEAFF. The variable domain in full, with the rest retrieved from reference TRBV7-9 and TRBJ1-1, is DTGVSQNPRHKITKRGQNVTFRCDPISEHNRLYWYRQTLGQGPEFLTYFQNEAQLEKSRLLSDRFSAERPKGSFSTLEIQRTEQGDSAMYLCASSLASTEAFFGQGTRLTVV.

With regard to this clone: The sample carries other DNA sequences with the same CDR3. The chain is built from TRBV7-2 and TRBJ1-1; the D is unclear. Germline CDR1 is SGHTA and CDR2 is FQGNSA. The germline V and J ends were trimmed by 5 bases and 1 base, with 11 bases remaining between them. This CDR3 contains 14 residues. In nucleotides, the CDR3 is TGTGCCAGCAGCCCCCGGAGGGCGAACACTGAAGCTTTCTTT. Its translation is CASSPRRANTEAFF.

The gene calls are TRBV28 and TRBJ2-5; D unresolved. Germline lookup yields CDR1 MDHEN and CDR2 SYDVKM. The length of the CDR3 is 13 residues. The V end was cut by 9 bases, the J end by 4 bases, with 15 bases between. The DNA for the CDR3 is TGTGCCAGTACCGGGTGGGTCCGAGAGACCCAGTACTTC. Translated: CASTGWVRETQYF.

This clone was detected a few times. V gene TRBV4-3 combines with J gene TRBJ1-2; TRBD1 matches 8 bases. Germline CDR1 LGHNA, CDR2 YSLEER. V lost 3 bases, J lost 10 bases, and 13 bases stayed unmatched. This CDR3 has 15 amino acids. CDR3 coding DNA: TGCGCCAGCAGCCAGACCCAGGGGGCCAGCGGACTCTACACCTTC. It yields the protein CASSQTQGASGLYTF.

The gene calls are TRBV28 and TRBJ1-5, with D hard to call. CDR1 is MDHEN, CDR2 SYDVKM, per germline. This CDR3 contains 11 residues. With 4 bases removed from V and 7 bases from J, the gap between germline ends came to 5 bases. This CDR3 is CASSSEQPQHF. Written as DNA, the CDR3 is TGTGCCAGCAGTTCCGAACAGCCCCAGCATTTT.

The genes are TRBV5-6 and TRBJ2-2; D remains unclear. The ends were cut back, 3 bases at V and 6 bases at J, with 12 bases in the middle. CDR1 and CDR2 from the germline V gene are SGHDT and YYEEEE. The CDR3 is 14 residues long. The CDR3 bases are TGTGCCAGCAGCTCGGGTCATTTGTCCGGGGAGCTGTTTTTT. Translating gives CASSSGHLSGELFF.

V and J are TRBV7-9 and TRBJ1-2; D unresolved. The V gene's germline CDR1 is SEHNR and CDR2 FQNEAQ (reference sequence). The CDR3 runs 13 residues. V shed 1 base and J shed 5 bases, with 8 bases lying between them. CDR3 residues: CASSLGAVYGYTF. The CDR3 DNA reads as TGTGCCAGCAGCTTAGGGGCAGTTTATGGCTACACCTTC.

The chain is built from TRBV30 and TRBJ2-5; tentatively, D is TRBD2 (5 bases). Trimming removed 1 base at V and 9 bases at J, with 15 bases between. Germline CDR1 is GTSNPN and CDR2 is SVGIG (reference sequence). This CDR3 is 13 amino acids long. CDR3 residues: CAWSGSSLEPQYF. The CDR3 DNA reads TGTGCCTGGAGTGGATCTAGCCTCGAGCCCCAGTACTTC.